This entry features one T cell receptor (beta chain) sequence. Antigen unknown. This sample was included in a study of T cell responses to AZD1222 COVID-19 vaccine. Regarding the study as a whole: Sampling captured repertoires only after the peak T cell response. Mostly white British, mostly female donors; authors suggested clonal diversity may be underestimated. Spike-specific TCR breadth and depth were elevated following two AZD1222 doses. Baseline antibody screening turned up just six or seven seropositive AZD1222 recipients.

Clones were read by immunoSEQ multiplex PCR, and TCRdb kept only the in-frame ones, dropping some. Among about 180,000 clones listed, about 87% were seen once. The input for sequencing was peripheral blood, taken 28 days after the second dose of the MenACWY control vaccine. This TCR was sampled from an adult who received the MenACWY meningococcal vaccine as a control.

The CDR3 sequence: CARIEATGAHF. CDR3 bases: TGTGCCCGAATCGAGGCTACCGGGGCGCATTTT. The chain links TRBV24-1 to TRBJ1-5; D perhaps matches TRBD1 (5 bases). CDR1 and CDR2 (germline): KGHDR, SFDVKD. Trimming took 12 bases from V and 15 from J, leaving 20 bases between them. This CDR3 contains 11 residues.